The sequence of this T cell receptor beta chain was determined in a study of blood T cells in healthy people across ages. In its sample, this clonotype was seen many times. A sample-barcoded 5' primer and a J-beta primer mix were used in a second PCR of roughly 7 to 11 cycles. TCRdb re-called the 5' RACE reads through MiXCR, storing one row per CDR3 protein. The table lists 650,000 to 1,000,000 distinct CDR3 sequences, roughly 34% of them singletons, with approximately 13% in the top ten. CDR3 length: 12 residues. Germline CDR1 reads DFQATT; CDR2 reads SNEGSKA (reference sequence). V was shortened by 6 bases and J by 2 bases, with 11 bases between the two germline ends.

Sequenced sample: blood. The TCR sequence derives from a man aged 18 to 35 in good health. The chain links TRBV20-1 to TRBJ2-7; no clear D. CDR3 loop: CSAQHSTYEQYF. The DNA for the CDR3 is TGCAGTGCCCAACACAGCACCTACGAGCAGTACTTC.